This entry describes one TCR beta chain. The antigen is undetermined. Between the trimmed V and J ends, which lost 1 base and 0 bases, there was a span of 13 bases. The CDR3 length is 16 residues. Germline CDR1 and CDR2: SGHRS and YFSETQ. Clones were read by immunoSEQ multiplex PCR, and TCRdb kept only the in-frame ones, dropping some. The table includes around 30,000 clones, about 95% detected once. The data are from a study of T cell clones after liver transplantation. Study as a whole: Timepoints were pre-transplant, pre-withdrawal, and after withdrawal was completed or failed. The study, taken as a whole, reports: Compared with third party-reactive sequences, donor-reactive ones declined more, independent of withdrawal success.

This chain joins TRBV5-1 and TRBJ1-1; perhaps TRBD1 as D (6 bases). The receptor was derived from a human patient who received a liver transplant. The graft donor may have contributed some T cells. Sample: CD8+ T cells from blood, taken 12 months after liver transplant. As DNA, the CDR3 is TGCGCCAGCAGCTTGTTAGGGGGACGGATGAACACTGAAGCTTTCTTT. Amino acids: CASSLLGGRMNTEAFF. Filled out from reference TRBV5-1 and TRBJ1-1, the complete variable domain reads KAGVTQTPRYLIKTRGQQVTLSCSPISGHRSVSWYQQTPGQGLQFLFEYFSETQRNKGNFPGRFSGRQFSNSRSEMNVSTLELGDSALYLCASSLLGGRMNTEAFFGQGTRLTVV.